This T cell receptor (beta chain) appears in the sequencing data of a study of T cell responses to AZD1222 COVID-19 vaccine. Across the study: It was second doses at about 4 or about 12 weeks that were pooled. Study findings and constraints: A mostly white British donor set with more females was recruited, and clonal diversity was possibly underestimated. Close to half of all spike-specific TCRs reportedly target regions of the variants that are unmutated. At baseline, just a handful of AZD1222 recipients tested seropositive.

Sequencing used immunoSEQ multiplex PCR; TCRdb keeps in-frame clones, though not all of them. The table has roughly 150,000 clones, 80% to 90% seen once; the top ten hold less than 9.5%. About this clone: Its antigen is as yet unknown.

This TCR derives from an adult in good health. The sequencing here drew on peripheral blood, taken on day 0 of AZD1222 vaccination.

This CDR3 is CASSLVGGRTDTQYF. The CDR3 coding sequence is TGCGCCAGCAGCTTGGTGGGGGGGCGCACAGATACGCAGTATTTT. The gene calls are TRBV5-1 and TRBJ2-3; possibly TRBD2 for D (7 bases). This CDR3 has 15 amino acids. Trimming cost V 0 bases and J 1 base, with 9 bases left between them. Germline values: CDR1 SGHRS, CDR2 YFSETQ.